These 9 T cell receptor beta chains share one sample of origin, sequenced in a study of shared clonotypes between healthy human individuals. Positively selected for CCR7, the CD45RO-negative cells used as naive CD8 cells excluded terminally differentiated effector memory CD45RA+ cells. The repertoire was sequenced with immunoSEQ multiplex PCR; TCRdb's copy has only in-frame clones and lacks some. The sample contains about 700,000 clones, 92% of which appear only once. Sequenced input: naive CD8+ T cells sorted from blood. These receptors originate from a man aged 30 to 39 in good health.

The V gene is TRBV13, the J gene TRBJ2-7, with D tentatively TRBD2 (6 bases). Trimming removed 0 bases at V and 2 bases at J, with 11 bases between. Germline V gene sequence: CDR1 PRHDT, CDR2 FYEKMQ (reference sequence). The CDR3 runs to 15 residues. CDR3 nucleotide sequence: TGTGCCAGCAGCTTAGGATCGAGCGGGCCCTACGAGCAGTACTTC. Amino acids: CASSLGSSGPYEQYF.

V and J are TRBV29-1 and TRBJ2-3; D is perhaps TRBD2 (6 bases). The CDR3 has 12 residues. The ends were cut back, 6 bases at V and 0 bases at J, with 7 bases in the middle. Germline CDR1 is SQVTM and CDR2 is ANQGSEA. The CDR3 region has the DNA TGCAGCGTCGGAGGGAGCACAGATACGCAGTATTTT. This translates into CSVGGSTDTQYF.

The CDR3 here is CASSALAGGFYEQYF. The CDR3 DNA reads TGTGCCAGCAGCGCCCTAGCGGGAGGGTTCTACGAGCAGTACTTC. The chain employs TRBV13 and TRBJ2-7; 12 bases agree with TRBD2. Germline CDR1 and CDR2: PRHDT and FYEKMQ (reference sequence). The CDR3 extends over 15 amino acids. J gave up 3 bases and V 5 bases, and 5 bases lay outside the gene matches.

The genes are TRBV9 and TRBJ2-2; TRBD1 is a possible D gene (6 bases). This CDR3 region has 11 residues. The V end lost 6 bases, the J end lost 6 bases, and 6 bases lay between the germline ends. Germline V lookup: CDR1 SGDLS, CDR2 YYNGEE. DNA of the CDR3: TGTGCCAGCAAGGGGGCCGGGGAGCTGTTTTTT. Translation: CASKGAGELFF.

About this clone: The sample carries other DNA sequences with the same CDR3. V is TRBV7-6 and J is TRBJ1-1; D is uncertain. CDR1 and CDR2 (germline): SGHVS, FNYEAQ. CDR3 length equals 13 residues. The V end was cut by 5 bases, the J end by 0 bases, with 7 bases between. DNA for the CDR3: TGTGCCAGCAGCCGAACTATGAACACTGAAGCTTTCTTT. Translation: CASSRTMNTEAFF.

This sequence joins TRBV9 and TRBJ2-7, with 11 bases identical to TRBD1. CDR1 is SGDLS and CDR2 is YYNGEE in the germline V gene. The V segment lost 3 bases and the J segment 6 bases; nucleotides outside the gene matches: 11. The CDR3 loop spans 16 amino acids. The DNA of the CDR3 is TGTGCCAGCAGCGCCGCGGACAGGGGGCAGTATGGCGAGCAGTACTTC. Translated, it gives CASSAADRGQYGEQYF.

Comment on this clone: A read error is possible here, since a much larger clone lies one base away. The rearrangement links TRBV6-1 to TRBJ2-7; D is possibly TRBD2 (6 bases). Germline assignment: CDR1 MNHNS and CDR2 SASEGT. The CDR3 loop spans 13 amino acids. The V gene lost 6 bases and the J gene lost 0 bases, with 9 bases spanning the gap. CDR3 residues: CASSLTSSYEQYF. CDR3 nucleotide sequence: TGTGCCAGCAGCTTGACTAGCTCCTACGAGCAGTACTTC.

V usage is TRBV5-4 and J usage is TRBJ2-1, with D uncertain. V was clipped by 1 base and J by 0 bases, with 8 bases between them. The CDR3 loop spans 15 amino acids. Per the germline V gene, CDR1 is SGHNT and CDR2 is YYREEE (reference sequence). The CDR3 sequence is CASSLLESSYNEQFF. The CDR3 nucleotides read TGTGCCAGCAGCTTGCTAGAAAGCTCCTACAATGAGCAGTTCTTC.

CDR3 nucleotide sequence: TGTGCCACACGGCCCAGGGGACTAGGTCCCCCTTACAATGAGCAGTTCTTC. It codes for CATRPRGLGPPYNEQFF. V is TRBV27 and J is TRBJ2-1, with TRBD2 identical over 8 bases. Germline loops: CDR1 MNHEY, CDR2 SMNVEV (reference sequence). V lost 10 bases and J lost 4; bases outside the gene matches: 18. There are 17 residues in the CDR3.